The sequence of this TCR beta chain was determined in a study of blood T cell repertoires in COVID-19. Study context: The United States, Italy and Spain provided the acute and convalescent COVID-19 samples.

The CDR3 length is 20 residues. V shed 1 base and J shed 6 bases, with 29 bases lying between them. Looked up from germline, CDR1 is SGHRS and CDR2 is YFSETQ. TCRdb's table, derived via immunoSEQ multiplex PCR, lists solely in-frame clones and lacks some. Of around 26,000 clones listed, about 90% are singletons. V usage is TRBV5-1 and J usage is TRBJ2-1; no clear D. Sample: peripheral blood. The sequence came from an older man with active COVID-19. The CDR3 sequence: CASSLTAPLQERIISNEQFF. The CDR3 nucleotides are TGCGCCAGCAGCTTGACTGCTCCCCTTCAGGAACGAATTATTAGCAATGAGCAGTTCTTC.